This T cell receptor beta chain came from a study of cytomegalovirus exposure and HLA in healthy donors. The study ran its PCR with 60 Vbeta and 13 Jbeta primers. Produced via immunoSEQ multiplex PCR; TCRdb's table is partial and in-frame only. This table holds over 200,000 clones, 70% found once. Trimming stripped 4 bases from V and 2 bases from J, with 9 bases between. Germline values: CDR1 SGHTS, CDR2 YDEGEE. This CDR3 has 13 amino acids. This clone showed up just a few times. The clonotype was recovered from a man aged 40-49 years in good health and CMV-seropositive. The chain combines TRBV5-8 with TRBJ1-1, with unresolved D. The sample consisted of PBMCs. The CDR3 region has the DNA TGTGCCAGCAGCCGAGAGATAAACACTGAAGCTTTCTTT. This sequence encodes CASSREINTEAFF. Variable domain in full (rest from reference TRBV5-8 and TRBJ1-1): EAGVTQSPTHLIKTRGQQATLRCSPISGHTSVYWYQQALGLGLQFLLWYDEGEERNRGNFPPRFSGRQFPNYSSELNVNALELEDSALYLCASSREINTEAFFGQGTRLTVV.